Below, one T cell receptor (beta chain) is given with its context. Its target is not known. The PCR had 60 Vbeta and 13 Jbeta primers. Profiling relied on immunoSEQ multiplex PCR, and the TCRdb table lists in-frame clones only, not all of them. This repertoire shows about 150,000 clones, 80% to 90% found once; its top ten account for under 2%. Germline CDR1 SEHNR, CDR2 FQNEAQ (reference sequence). The V end lost 1 base, the J end lost 2 bases, and 9 bases lay between the germline ends. This CDR3 comprises 15 residues. The data stem from a study of cytomegalovirus exposure and HLA in healthy donors. Looking at the study overall: Earlier, 150 million to 200 million T cells were analyzed, and around 100 million unique TCR beta sequences were found among them. Overall study findings and caveats: Highly shared variants forming one cluster were likely a sequencing artifact. For TCR beta chains, V- and J-gene trimming was later linked to a missense DCLRE1C variant.

The chain employs TRBV7-9 and TRBJ2-1; D possibly corresponds to TRBD2 (6 bases). Input material: PBMCs. The source of this sequence is a young woman in good health and CMV-seronegative. The CDR3 region has the DNA TGTGCCAGCAGCTTAGGCGGGACGGCCTACAATGAGCAGTTCTTC. Translation gives CASSLGGTAYNEQFF.